A single sample is the source of the 9 T cell receptor beta chains below, sequenced in a study of human T cells and chemical hapten exposure. The time point was: patch test 1, 2 weeks after DPC sensitization. This sample's treatment: therapeutic diphenylcyclopropenone sensitization with weekly scalp DPC. MiXCR was run by TCRdb on the RACE reads, yielding one entry per CDR3 protein. Of around 380,000 distinct CDR3 sequences in the sample, 4.8% were seen once. The starting material was whole blood, obtained in connection with sensitization to the hapten diphenylcyclopropenone (DPC). These TCRs come from a woman between 50 and 59 years old with alopecia areata. Some clones in this sample may be carry-over from other donors' samples.

This clonotype was seen repeatedly, ten times or more. The CDR3 sequence is CASSRGLSYEQYF. CDR3 nucleotides: TGTGCCAGCTCCCGGGGGCTGTCCTACGAGCAGTACTTC. The genes are TRBV9 and TRBJ2-7; D might be TRBD1 or TRBD2, each matching 6 bases. Germline CDR1 is SGDLS and CDR2 is YYNGEE. The CDR3 is 13 residues long. V was pared by 7 bases and J by 1 base, with 12 bases between.

The chain couples TRBV7-2 to TRBJ2-2; no reliable D call. Germline V CDR1 and CDR2: SGHTA, FQGNSA. The CDR3 is made up of 13 amino acids. Trimming left V 5 bases short and J 7 bases short, with 11 bases between. For the CDR3, the DNA is TGTGCCAGCAGCGCGCTCACTTTCGGGGAGCTGTTTTTT. This encodes CASSALTFGELFF.

A few counts support this clonotype. The V call is TRBV7-2, the J call TRBJ1-3; D is unresolved. The CDR3 has 19 residues. V lost 6 bases, J lost 0 bases, and 24 bases lay in between. Germline V gene sequence: CDR1 SGHTA, CDR2 FQGNSA. The CDR3, as DNA: TGTGCCAGCAGTCTAGTAAGGTGGAGGGAGGACTTCTCTGGAAACACCATATATTTT. It yields the protein CASSLVRWREDFSGNTIYF.

This clonotype was observed at least ten times. The chain carries TRBV9 and TRBJ2-6; D possibly uses TRBD1 or TRBD2 (5 bases each). CDR1 and CDR2 (germline): SGDLS, YYNGEE. V gave up 5 bases and J gave up 2 bases, with 11 bases separating them. The CDR3 runs to 15 residues. This CDR3 is CASRAGGAGANVLTF. The CDR3 DNA follows: TGTGCCAGCAGAGCTGGGGGAGCTGGGGCCAACGTCCTGACTTTC.

This clonotype turned up a few times. The chain links TRBV20-1 to TRBJ1-2; 7 positions match TRBD1. This CDR3 is built from 14 residues. CDR1 and CDR2 (germline): DFQATT, SNEGSKA (reference sequence). The V gene end was trimmed by 6 bases and the J gene end by 0 bases; junction bases not matched to a gene: 7. This chain's CDR3 is CSATGVVTNYGYTF. CDR3 bases: TGCAGTGCCACAGGGGTGGTGACTAACTATGGCTACACCTTC.

This clonotype appeared many times. The chain combines TRBV6-1 with TRBJ2-3; 10 bases match TRBD2. Looked up from germline, CDR1 is MNHNS and CDR2 is SASEGT. Trimming took 6 bases from V and 0 from J; bases not matched to a gene: 12. The CDR3 runs to 18 residues. The CDR3 DNA sequence: TGTGCCAGCAGCTATAGCGGGGGGATTACATCTAGCACAGATACGCAGTATTTT. Its protein is CASSYSGGITSSTDTQYF.

This clonotype was seen repeatedly, ten times or more. The chain links TRBV12-3 or TRBV12-4 to TRBJ2-3; 14 nucleotides line up with TRBD2. The V segment lost 3 bases and the J segment 6 bases; nucleotides outside the gene matches: 8. This CDR3 contains 17 residues. Here the CDR3 reads CASSFLGLAGDGDTQYF. The CDR3 region has the DNA TGTGCCAGCAGTTTCCTGGGACTAGCGGGGGATGGGGATACGCAGTATTTT.

This clonotype was recorded many times. The V call is TRBV5-5, the J call TRBJ2-3; D possibly corresponds to TRBD2 (6 bases). Trimming left V 4 bases short and J 1 base short, with 10 bases between. Germline V gene data show CDR1 as SGHKS and CDR2 as YYEKEE (reference sequence). This CDR3 spans 14 amino acids. CDR3 bases: TGTGCCAGCAGCCCGGGAGAGGGCACAGATACGCAGTATTTT. Its protein is CASSPGEGTDTQYF.

There are many counts of this clonotype. V gene TRBV7-2 combines with J gene TRBJ2-1, with TRBD2 identical over 7 bases. Looked up from germline, CDR1 is SGHTA and CDR2 is FQGNSA. Trimming took 3 bases from V and 3 from J; bases not matched to a gene: 5. The CDR3 consists of 15 residues. The CDR3 sequence is CASSFSPSGYNEQFF. CDR3 bases: TGTGCCAGCAGCTTTAGCCCTAGCGGCTACAATGAGCAGTTCTTC.